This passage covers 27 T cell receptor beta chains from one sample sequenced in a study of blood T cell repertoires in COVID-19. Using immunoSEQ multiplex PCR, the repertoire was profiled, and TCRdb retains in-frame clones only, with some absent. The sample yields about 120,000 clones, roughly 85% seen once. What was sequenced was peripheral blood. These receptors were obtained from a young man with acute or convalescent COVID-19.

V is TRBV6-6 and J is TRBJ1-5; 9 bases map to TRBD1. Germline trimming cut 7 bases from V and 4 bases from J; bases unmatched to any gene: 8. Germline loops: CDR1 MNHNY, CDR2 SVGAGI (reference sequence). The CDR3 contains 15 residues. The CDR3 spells CASNLQGAGNQPQHF. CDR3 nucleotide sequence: TGTGCCAGCAATTTACAGGGGGCAGGAAATCAGCCCCAGCATTTT.

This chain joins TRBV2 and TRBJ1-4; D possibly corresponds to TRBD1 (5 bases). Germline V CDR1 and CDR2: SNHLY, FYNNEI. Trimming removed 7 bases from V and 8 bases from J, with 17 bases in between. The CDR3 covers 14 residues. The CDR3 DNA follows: TGTGCCAGCAACGCCCAGGGTCGGCGGGAAAAACTGTTTTTT. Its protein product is CASNAQGRREKLFF.

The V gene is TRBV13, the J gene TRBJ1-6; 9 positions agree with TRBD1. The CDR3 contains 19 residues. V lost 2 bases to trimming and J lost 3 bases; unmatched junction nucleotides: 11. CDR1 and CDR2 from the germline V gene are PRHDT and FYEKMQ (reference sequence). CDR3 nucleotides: TGTGCCAGCAGCTTAAGTTCGGGACAGGGTACCGACTATAATTCACCCCTCCACTTT. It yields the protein CASSLSSGQGTDYNSPLHF.

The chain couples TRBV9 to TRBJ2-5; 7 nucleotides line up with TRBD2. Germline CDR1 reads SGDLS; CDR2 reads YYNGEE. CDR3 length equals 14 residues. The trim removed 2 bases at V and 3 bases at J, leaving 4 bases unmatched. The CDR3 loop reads CASSVGGTKETQYF. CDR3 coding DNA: TGTGCCAGCAGCGTCGGGGGGACTAAAGAGACCCAGTACTTC.

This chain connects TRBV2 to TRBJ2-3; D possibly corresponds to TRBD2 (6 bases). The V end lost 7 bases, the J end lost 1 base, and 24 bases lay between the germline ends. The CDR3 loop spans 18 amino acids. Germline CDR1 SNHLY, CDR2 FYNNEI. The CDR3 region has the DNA TGTGCCAGCACTAAATTGGGGGGTGGGATCCTTGGCACAGATACGCAGTATTTT. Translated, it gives CASTKLGGGILGTDTQYF. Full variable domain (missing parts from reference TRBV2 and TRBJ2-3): EPEVTQTPSHQVTQMGQEVILRCVPISNHLYFYWYRQILGQKVEFLVSFYNNEISEKSEIFDDQFSVERPDGSNFTLKIRSTKLEDSAMYFCASTKLGGGILGTDTQYFGPGTRLTVL.

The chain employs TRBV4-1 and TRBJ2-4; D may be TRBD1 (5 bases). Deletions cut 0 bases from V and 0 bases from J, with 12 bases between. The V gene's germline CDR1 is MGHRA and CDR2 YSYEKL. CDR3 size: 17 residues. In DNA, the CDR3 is TGCGCCAGCAGCCAAGAATGGGGCCCAGGAGCCAAAAACATTCAGTACTTC. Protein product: CASSQEWGPGAKNIQYF.

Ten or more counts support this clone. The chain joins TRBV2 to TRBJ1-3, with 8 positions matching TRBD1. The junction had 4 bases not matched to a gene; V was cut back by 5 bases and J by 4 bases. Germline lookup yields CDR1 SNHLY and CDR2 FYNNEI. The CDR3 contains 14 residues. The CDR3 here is CASSHGQGGNTIYF. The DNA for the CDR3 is TGTGCCAGCAGTCACGGACAGGGAGGAAACACCATATATTTT. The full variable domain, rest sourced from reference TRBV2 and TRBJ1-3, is EPEVTQTPSHQVTQMGQEVILRCVPISNHLYFYWYRQILGQKVEFLVSFYNNEISEKSEIFDDQFSVERPDGSNFTLKIRSTKLEDSAMYFCASSHGQGGNTIYFGEGSWLTVV.

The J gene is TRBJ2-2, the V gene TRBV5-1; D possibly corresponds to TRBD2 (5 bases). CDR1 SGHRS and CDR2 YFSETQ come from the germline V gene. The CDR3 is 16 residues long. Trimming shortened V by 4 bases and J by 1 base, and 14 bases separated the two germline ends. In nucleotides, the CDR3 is TGCGCCAGCAGCCCCCTATGGAGCGGGAACACCGGGGAGCTGTTTTTT. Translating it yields CASSPLWSGNTGELFF.

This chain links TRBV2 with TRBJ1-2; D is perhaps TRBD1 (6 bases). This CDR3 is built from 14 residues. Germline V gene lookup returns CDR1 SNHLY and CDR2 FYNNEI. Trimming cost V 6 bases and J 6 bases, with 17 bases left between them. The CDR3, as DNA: TGTGCCAGCAGGAAGGACAGTAGCGTGGATGGCTACACCTTC. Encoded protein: CASRKDSSVDGYTF.

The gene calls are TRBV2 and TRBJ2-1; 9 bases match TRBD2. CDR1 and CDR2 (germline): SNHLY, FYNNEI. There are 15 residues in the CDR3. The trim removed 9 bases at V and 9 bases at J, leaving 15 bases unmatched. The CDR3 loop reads CARDPLAGVVREQFF. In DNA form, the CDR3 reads TGTGCCAGAGACCCCTTAGCGGGAGTTGTTCGTGAGCAGTTCTTC.

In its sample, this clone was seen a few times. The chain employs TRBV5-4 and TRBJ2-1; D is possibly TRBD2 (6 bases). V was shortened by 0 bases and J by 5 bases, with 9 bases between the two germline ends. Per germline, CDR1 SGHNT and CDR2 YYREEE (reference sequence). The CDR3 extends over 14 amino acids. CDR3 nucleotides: TGTGCCAGCAGCTTGGCGGGGGTAGACAATGAGCAGTTCTTC. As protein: CASSLAGVDNEQFF.

Here the CDR3 DNA reads TGTGCCAGCAGCACCAGACAGGGAATAGGGACTGAAGCTTTCTTT. It yields the protein CASSTRQGIGTEAFF. V is TRBV7-8 and J is TRBJ1-1, with 7 bases fitting TRBD1. Unmatched junction bases numbered 11, after V lost 5 bases and J lost 5 bases. The CDR3 is 15 amino acids. Germline V lookup: CDR1 SGHVS, CDR2 FQNEAQ.

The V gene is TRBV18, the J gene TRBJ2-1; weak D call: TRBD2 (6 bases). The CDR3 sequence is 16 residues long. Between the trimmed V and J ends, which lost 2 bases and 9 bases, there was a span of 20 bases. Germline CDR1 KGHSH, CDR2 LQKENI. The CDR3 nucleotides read TGTGCCAGCTCACCAGTGGGGCGGGGTGTCTCGGGTGAGCAGTTCTTC. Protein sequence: CASSPVGRGVSGEQFF. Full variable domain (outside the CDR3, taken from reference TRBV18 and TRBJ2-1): NAGVMQNPRHLVRRRGQEARLRCSPMKGHSHVYWYRQLPEEGLKFMVYLQKENIIDESGMPKERFSAEFPKEGPSILRIQQVVRGDSAAYFCASSPVGRGVSGEQFFGPGTRLTVL.

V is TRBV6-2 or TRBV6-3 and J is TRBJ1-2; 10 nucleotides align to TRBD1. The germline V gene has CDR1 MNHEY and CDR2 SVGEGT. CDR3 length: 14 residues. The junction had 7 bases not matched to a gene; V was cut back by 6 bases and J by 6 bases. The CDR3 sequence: CASSFTGTGDGYTF. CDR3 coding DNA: TGTGCCAGCAGCTTTACCGGGACAGGGGATGGCTACACCTTC.

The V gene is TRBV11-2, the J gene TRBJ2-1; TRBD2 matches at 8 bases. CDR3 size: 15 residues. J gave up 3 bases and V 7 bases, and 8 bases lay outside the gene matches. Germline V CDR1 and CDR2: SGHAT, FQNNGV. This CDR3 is CASNAALAGYNEQFF. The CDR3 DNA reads TGTGCCAGCAACGCAGCCCTAGCGGGCTACAATGAGCAGTTCTTC.

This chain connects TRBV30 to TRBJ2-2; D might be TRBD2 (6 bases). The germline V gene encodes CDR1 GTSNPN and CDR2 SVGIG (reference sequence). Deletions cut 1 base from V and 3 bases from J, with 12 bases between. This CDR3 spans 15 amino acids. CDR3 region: CAWSEGRGDTGELFF. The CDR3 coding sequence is TGTGCCTGGAGTGAAGGTCGCGGGGACACCGGGGAGCTGTTTTTT.

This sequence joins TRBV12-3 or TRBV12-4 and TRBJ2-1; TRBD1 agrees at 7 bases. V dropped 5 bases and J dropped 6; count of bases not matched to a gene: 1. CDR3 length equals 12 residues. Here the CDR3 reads CASSGDSNEQFF. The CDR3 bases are TGTGCCAGCAGTGGGGACAGCAATGAGCAGTTCTTC.

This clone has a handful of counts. CDR3 sequence (DNA): TGCGCCAGCAGCTTGGGTTACGGTTTTAGCGGGAGCTCCGAGACCCAGTACTTC. Its protein is CASSLGYGFSGSSETQYF. The J gene is TRBJ2-5, the V gene TRBV5-1; TRBD2 aligns across 9 bases. The CDR3 covers 18 residues. Germline V CDR1 and CDR2: SGHRS, YFSETQ. The ends lost 0 bases at V and 5 bases at J; junction bases unmatched: 14.

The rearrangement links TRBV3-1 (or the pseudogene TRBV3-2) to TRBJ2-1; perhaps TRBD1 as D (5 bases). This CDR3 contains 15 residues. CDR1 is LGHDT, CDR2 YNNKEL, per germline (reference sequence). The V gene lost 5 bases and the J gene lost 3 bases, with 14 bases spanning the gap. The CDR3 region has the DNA TGTGCCAGCAGCTTTTTCCAGGGTCTCTACAATGAGCAGTTCTTC. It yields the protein CASSFFQGLYNEQFF.

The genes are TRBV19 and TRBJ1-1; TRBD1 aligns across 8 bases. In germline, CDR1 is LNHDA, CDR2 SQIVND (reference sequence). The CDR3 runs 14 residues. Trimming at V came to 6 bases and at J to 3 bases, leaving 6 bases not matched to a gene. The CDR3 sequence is CASSSRQGYTEAFF. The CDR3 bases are TGTGCCAGTAGCTCTCGACAGGGGTACACTGAAGCTTTCTTT.

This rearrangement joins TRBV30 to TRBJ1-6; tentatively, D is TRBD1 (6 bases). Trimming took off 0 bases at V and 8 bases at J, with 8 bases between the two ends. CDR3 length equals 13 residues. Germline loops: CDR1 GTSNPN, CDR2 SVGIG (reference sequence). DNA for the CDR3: TGTGCCTGGAGTGTGGACAGAGATTCACCCCTCCACTTT. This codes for CAWSVDRDSPLHF.

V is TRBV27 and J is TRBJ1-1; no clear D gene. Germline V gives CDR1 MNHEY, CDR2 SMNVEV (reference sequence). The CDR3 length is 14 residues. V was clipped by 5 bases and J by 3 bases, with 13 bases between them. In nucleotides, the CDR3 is TGTGCCAGCAGTACTGGCTGGAGCTACACTGAAGCTTTCTTT. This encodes CASSTGWSYTEAFF.

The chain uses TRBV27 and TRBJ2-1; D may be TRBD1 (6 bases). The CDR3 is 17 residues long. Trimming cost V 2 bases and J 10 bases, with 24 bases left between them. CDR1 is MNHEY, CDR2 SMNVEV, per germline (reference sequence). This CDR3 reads CASSLIGSWDNLEEQFF. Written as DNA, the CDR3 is TGTGCCAGCAGTTTAATTGGGAGTTGGGACAACCTTGAGGAGCAGTTCTTC.

CDR3 loop: CASSLGMRDGYTF. The CDR3 bases are TGTGCCAGCAGCCTGGGAATGCGGGATGGCTACACCTTC. The rearrangement links TRBV16 to TRBJ1-2; D is undetermined. The CDR3 sequence is 13 residues long. Germline assignment: CDR1 KGHSY and CDR2 FQNENV. V gave up 4 bases and J gave up 6 bases, with 12 bases separating them.

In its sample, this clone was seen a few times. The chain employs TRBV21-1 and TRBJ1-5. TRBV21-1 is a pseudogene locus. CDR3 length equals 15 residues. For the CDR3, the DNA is TGTGCCAGCAGCAAAGAACGGAGGGGCCATCAGCCCCAGCATTTT. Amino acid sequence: CASSKERRGHQPQHF.

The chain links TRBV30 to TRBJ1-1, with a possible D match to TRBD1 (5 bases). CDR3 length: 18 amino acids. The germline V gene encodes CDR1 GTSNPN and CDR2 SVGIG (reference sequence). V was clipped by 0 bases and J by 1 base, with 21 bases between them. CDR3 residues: CAWSVFTGGFNTNTEAFF. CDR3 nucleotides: TGTGCCTGGAGTGTATTTACCGGGGGGTTCAATACGAACACTGAAGCTTTCTTT. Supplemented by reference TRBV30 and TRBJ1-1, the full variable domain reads SQTIHQWPATLVQPVGSPLSLECTVEGTSNPNLYWYRQAAGRGLQLLFYSVGIGQISSEVPQNLSASRPQDRQFILSSKKLLLSDSGFYLCAWSVFTGGFNTNTEAFFGQGTRLTVV.

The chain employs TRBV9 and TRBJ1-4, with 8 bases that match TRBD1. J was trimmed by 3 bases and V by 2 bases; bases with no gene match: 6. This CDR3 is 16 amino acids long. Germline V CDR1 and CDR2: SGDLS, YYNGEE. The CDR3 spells CASSVSTGAANEKLFF. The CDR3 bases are TGTGCCAGCAGCGTCTCGACAGGGGCGGCTAATGAAAAACTGTTTTTT.